Below, one T cell receptor beta chain is given with its context. Its cognate antigen has yet to be identified. Per-base quality was not reported, and no clone a single base away is much larger than it. This sample was taken from a study of CD8+CD57+ T cells in acquired aplastic anemia listed by TCRdb under 2018. Background on the whole study: On average, sorted CD4+ and CD8+ cells yielded roughly 3.4 ug of extracted DNA, with a range of roughly 0.17 to 27.4 ug. Mean read counts for healthy donor samples were about 10 million for CD4+ cells and roughly 12 million for CD8+ cells.

CDR1 and CDR2 were assigned from the germline V gene (reference sequence) as LNHDA and SQIVND. Trimming accounts for 5 bases at V and 3 bases at J, while the number of junction bases matched to no gene is 7. Inclusive of the bounding cysteine and phenylalanine, the CDR3 is 15 residues long. Only the CDR3 portion is preserved as DNA: 45 bases, with reading frame beginning at the first base. Study-wide findings and limitations: CD8+ Simpson's diversity did not differ significantly between patients and healthy controls (P=0.060). Twenty-nine CD8+ CDR3 sequences were shared between patients and controls but appeared highly expressed in patients and within their immunodominant clones.

In the study, sorted CD4+ and CD8+ blood T cells from patients with severe aplastic anemia and from healthy subjects underwent deep sequencing of TCR repertoires. Ficoll-Paque density gradient centrifugation was used to isolate peripheral blood mononuclear cells. Before DNA was extracted, CD4+ and CD8+ T cells were sorted using either FACS or magnetic beads. Genomic DNA served as template for TCR beta VDJ combination and CDR3 sequence profiling. An Illumina HiSeq 2000 was the platform used for TCR repertoire sequencing. The study's own analysis went as follows. Repertoires were assessed using TRBV/TRBJ rearrangement plots, CDR3 size and DJ length profiles, and Simpson's diversity index. The immunodominant clone was defined as the most abundant DNA sequence in deep sequencing data. CDR3 amino acid sequences were screened for sharing across subjects and were compared with published repertoires and the VDJdb database. TCRdb reran the public reads through fastp at Q25 and MiXCR, keeping productive beta chains. Rows are unified per CDR3 protein, each entry keeping the most common DNA and genes. The V and J calls here are based on TCRdb, not the publication. This sample comprises 35,000 to 45,000 distinct CDR3 sequences, approximately 73% of them detected only once. Clones ranked in the top ten supply roughly 22% of the sample.

The rearrangement joined TRBV19 to TRBJ2-7, with 10 central nucleotides matching TRBD1. Sequenced: sorted CD4+, CD8+, or CD8+CD57+ T cells (not recorded which) from PBMCs. The TCR was taken from a human donor in good health, serving as a control. CDR3 reads: CASSAARDRGYEQYF. The nucleotides read TGTGCCAGTAGTGCAGCCCGGGACAGGGGCTACGAGCAGTACTTC.